This T cell receptor (beta chain) was identified in a study of PD-1 blockade in classical Hodgkin lymphoma. Whole-study context: Nivolumab 3 mg/kg was given intravenously every 2 weeks. Whole-study results and caveats: Compared with baseline, CD4+ but not CD8+ TCR diversity had risen significantly by C4D1. Those starting nivolumab under 1 year post-ASCT were excluded.

Exposure to brentuximab vedotin varied, and each patient had relapsed following autologous stem cell transplantation. Clones were read by immunoSEQ multiplex PCR, and TCRdb kept only the in-frame ones, dropping some. In the table there are roughly 140,000 clones, around four fifths of which are singletons. CDR1 is SNHLY and CDR2 is FYNNEI in the germline V gene. CDR3 size: 14 residues. Trimming cost V 5 bases and J 3 bases; bases outside gene matches: 3. A remark on this clone: What it binds is not known.

The sequence came from a human donor with classical Hodgkin lymphoma. The rearrangement links TRBV2 to TRBJ1-2; 10 bases map to TRBD1. Sequencing used peripheral blood mononuclear cells (PBMCs), obtained before the second cycle of nivolumab. For the CDR3, the DNA is TGTGCCAGCAGTCGACAGGGGGCTTACTATGGCTACACCTTC. This sequence encodes CASSRQGAYYGYTF.